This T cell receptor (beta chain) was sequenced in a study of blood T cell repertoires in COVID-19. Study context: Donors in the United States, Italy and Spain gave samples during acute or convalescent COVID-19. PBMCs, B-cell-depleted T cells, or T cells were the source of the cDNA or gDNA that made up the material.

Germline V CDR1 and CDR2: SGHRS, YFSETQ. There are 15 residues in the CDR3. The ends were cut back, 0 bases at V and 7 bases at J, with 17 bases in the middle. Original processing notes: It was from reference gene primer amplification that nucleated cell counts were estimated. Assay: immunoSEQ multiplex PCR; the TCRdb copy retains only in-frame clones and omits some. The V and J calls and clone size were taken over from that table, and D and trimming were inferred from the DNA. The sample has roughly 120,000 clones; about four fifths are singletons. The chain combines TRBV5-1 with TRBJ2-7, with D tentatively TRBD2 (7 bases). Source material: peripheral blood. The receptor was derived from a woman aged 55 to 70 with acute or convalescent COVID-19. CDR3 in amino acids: CASSLVFGGQGEQYF. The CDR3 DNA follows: TGCGCCAGCAGCTTGGTGTTCGGGGGGCAGGGTGAGCAGTACTTC.